This T cell receptor (beta chain) was identified during a study of blood T cell repertoires in COVID-19. Whole-study context: Spain, Italy and the United States supplied samples that represented acute and convalescent COVID-19. T cells, B-cell-depleted T cells, or PBMCs provided the cDNA or gDNA that served as material.

V lost 6 bases, J lost 3 bases, and 18 bases lay in between. CDR1 is MNHNY, CDR2 SVGAGI, per germline (reference sequence). This CDR3 has 16 residues. Original handling: Amplifying reference gene primers gave estimates of nucleated cell counts. Here immunoSEQ multiplex PCR was the method, and the copy in TCRdb shows in-frame clones only, minus some. For V, J and clone size, that table is used; D and trimming come from the DNA. The repertoire consists of around 300,000 clones, with 70% to 90% occurring once and the leading ten covering approximately 8.5%. The genes are TRBV6-6 and TRBJ2-1, with a weak D call TRBD1 (6 bases). The receptor comes from a man between 18 and 29 years old with active or convalescent COVID-19. The sample comprised peripheral blood. CDR3 region: CASRPTMGQNYNEQFF. The CDR3 DNA follows: TGTGCCAGCAGACCTACCATGGGACAAAACTACAATGAGCAGTTCTTC.